Below, one T cell receptor (beta chain) is given with its context. This clonotype has a handful of counts. Its target antigen remains unknown. One base away there is no much larger clone; base qualities are not given. To prepare the library, 5' RACE was applied. Sequencing instrument: Illumina HiSeq 2500. A second PCR of 7 to 11 cycles was performed with a sample-barcoded 5' primer and a J-beta primer mix. A template-switch 5' adaptor carrying 12 random nucleotides introduced a unique molecular identifier onto each TCR beta cDNA molecule. At least 3 million CDR3-containing paired-end reads were obtained from each sample. First-strand cDNA synthesis was performed from all RNA using the Mint cDNA synthesis kit, with priming by a TRBC-specific oligonucleotide. Following uracil-DNA glycosylase treatment, a first 18-cycle PCR with universal primers M1SS and BC2_uni_R was performed on all cDNA. In the original analysis: Each sample was normalized by randomly selecting 1 million high-quality reads, each carrying a distinct molecular identifier. Reads with shared molecular identifiers were discarded instead of being binned into consensus sequences. CDR3 identification, clonotype clustering and error correction used MiTCR with a Q25 quality threshold and the strictest error-elimination algorithm. A nonparametric unseen species model with Euler transformation was used to estimate lower-bound total TCR beta diversity. The public reads were run again by TCRdb, first through fastp at Q25 and then through MiXCR, and only productive beta chains were kept. Rows with one shared CDR3 protein collapse into an entry with the most common genes and DNA. These V and J calls rely on TCRdb rather than the paper's analysis. The sample table lists approximately 850,000 distinct CDR3 sequences, 58% of them with a count of one. Approximately 20% of the sample comes from the top ten.

This specimen belongs to a study of blood T cells in healthy people across ages (dated by TCRdb to about 2015). Background for the entire study: Template switching captured roughly one uniquely barcoded TCR beta cDNA molecule per two T cells in model experiments. Four age groups were formed from the donors: young (average roughly 16 years), middle-aged (roughly 38), aged (about 68) and long-lived (more than 75). To avoid experimental bias, donors of different ages were randomly spread across the sequencing lanes. The study measured age-related changes in TCR beta repertoire diversity using deep sequencing normalized with unique cDNA molecular identifiers. Two additional independent replicas of 1 million unique cDNA reads from the same blood draw were analyzed for two donors (one aged 18 to 29 and one aged 80 or older).

The approximately 39 donors, aged about 6 to 95 years, were systemically healthy Caucasian individuals from Russia. Around 10 milliliters of peripheral blood were drawn from each donor into EDTA-treated Vacutainer tubes. Ficoll-Paque density-gradient centrifugation was used to isolate PBMCs, with at least 6 million per sample. Total RNA, at least 5.5 micrograms per sample, was extracted from PBMCs with Trizol reagent. For every donor, an aliquot of PBMCs went through flow cytometry to measure the percentages of naive CD45RAhigh/CD27high T cells. Trimmed from V: 8 bases; trimmed from J: 8 bases; junction bases lacking a gene match: 6. The CDR3 measures 14 amino acids from cysteine to phenylalanine. Just CDR3 DNA is preserved here, 42 bases in frame from base 1. CDR1 SGHVS and CDR2 FQNEAQ were looked up in the germline V gene. What the research found in general, with its limitations: Total diversity estimates from one million sequenced T cells were considered lower bounds and underestimates. Because donor CMV infection status was unknown, age-related changes in expanded clonotypes were potentially confounded. Compared with the aged group, the long-lived group had more naive CD4+ T cells, fewer expanded clones and increased TCR diversity, a pattern suggesting age selection. Observed TCR beta diversity per million T cells fell roughly linearly with age, and a significant reduction was already apparent by age about 43. Bulk unsorted PBMC profiling prevented conclusive comparison of naive and antigen-experienced compartments. Observed TCR beta diversity correlated strongly with the percentage of naive T cells measured by flow cytometry.

The TCR comes from a man aged 30-40 years in good health. The chain was built from TRBV7-8 and TRBJ2-1; 13 bases in the junction line up with TRBD2. Sequenced input: blood. The CDR3 reads CASGSGLAGHEQFF. The DNA sequence is as follows: TGTGCCAGCGGATCGGGACTAGCGGGACATGAGCAGTTCTTC.